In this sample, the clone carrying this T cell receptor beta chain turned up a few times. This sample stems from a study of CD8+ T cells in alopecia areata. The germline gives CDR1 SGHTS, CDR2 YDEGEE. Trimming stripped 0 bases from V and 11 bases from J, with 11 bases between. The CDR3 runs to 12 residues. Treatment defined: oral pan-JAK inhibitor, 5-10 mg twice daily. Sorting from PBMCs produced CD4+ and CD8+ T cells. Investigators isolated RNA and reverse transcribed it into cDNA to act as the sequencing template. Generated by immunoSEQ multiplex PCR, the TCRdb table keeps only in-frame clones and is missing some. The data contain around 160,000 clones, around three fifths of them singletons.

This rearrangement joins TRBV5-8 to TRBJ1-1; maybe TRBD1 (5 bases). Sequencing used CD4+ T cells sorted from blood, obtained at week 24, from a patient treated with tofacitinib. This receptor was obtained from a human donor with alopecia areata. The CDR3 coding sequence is TGTGCCAGCAGCTTGGCTGCCAGGGAGGCTTTCTTT. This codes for CASSLAAREAFF.